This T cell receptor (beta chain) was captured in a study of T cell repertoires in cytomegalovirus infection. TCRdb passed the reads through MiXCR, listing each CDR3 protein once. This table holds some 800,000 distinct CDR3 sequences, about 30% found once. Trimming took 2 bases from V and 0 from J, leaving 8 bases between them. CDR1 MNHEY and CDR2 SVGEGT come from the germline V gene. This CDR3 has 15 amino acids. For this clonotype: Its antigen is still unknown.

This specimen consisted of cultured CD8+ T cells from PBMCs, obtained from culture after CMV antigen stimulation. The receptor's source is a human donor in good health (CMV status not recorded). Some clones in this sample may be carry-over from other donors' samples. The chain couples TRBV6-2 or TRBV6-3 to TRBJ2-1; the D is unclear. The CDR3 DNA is TGTGCCAGCAGTTACACGGGTCTCTCCTACAATGAGCAGTTCTTC. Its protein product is CASSYTGLSYNEQFF.